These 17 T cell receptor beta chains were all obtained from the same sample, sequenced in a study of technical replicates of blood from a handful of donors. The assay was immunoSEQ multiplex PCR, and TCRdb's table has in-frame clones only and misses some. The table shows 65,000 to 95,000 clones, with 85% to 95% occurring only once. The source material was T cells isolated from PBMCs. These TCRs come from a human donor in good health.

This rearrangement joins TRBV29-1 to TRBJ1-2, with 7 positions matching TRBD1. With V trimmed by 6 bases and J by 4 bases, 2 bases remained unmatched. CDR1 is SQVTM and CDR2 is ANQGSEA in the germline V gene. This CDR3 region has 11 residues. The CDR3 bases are TGCAGCGTAGGGGACAGCTATGGCTACACCTTC. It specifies CSVGDSYGYTF.

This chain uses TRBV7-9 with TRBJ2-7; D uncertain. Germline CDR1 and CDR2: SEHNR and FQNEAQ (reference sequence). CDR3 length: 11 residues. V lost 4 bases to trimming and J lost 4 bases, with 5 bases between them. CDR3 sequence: CASSSQYEQYF. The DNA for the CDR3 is TGTGCCAGCAGCTCCCAATACGAGCAGTACTTC.

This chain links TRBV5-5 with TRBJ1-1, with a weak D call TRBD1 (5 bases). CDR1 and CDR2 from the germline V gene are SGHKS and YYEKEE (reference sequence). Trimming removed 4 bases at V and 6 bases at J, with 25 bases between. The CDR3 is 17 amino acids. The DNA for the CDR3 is TGTGCCAGCAGCCGGGGGGTATTTGAGGCCCTAAGAGCTGAAGCTTTCTTT. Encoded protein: CASSRGVFEALRAEAFF. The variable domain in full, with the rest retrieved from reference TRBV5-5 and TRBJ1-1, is DAGVTQSPTHLIKTRGQQVTLRCSPISGHKSVSWYQQVLGQGPQFIFQYYEKEERGRGNFPDRFSARQFPNYSSELNVNALLLGDSALYLCASSRGVFEALRAEAFFGQGTRLTVV.

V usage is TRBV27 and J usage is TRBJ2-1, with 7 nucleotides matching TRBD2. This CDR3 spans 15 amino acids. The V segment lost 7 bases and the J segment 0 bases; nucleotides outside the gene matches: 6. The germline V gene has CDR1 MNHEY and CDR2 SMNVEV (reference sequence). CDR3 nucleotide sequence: TGTGCCAGCACCCAGGGAGGGAGCTCCTACAATGAGCAGTTCTTC. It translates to CASTQGGSSYNEQFF.

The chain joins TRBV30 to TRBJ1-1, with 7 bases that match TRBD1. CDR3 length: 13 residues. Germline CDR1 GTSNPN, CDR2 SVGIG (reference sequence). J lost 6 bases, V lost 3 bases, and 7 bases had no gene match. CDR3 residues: CAWRSGGYAEAFF. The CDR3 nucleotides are TGTGCCTGGAGATCAGGGGGGTACGCTGAAGCTTTCTTT.

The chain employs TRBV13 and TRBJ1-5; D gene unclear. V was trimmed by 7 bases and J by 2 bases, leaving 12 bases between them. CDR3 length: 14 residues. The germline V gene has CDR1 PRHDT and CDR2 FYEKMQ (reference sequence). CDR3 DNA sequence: TGTGCCAGCACTACGAGCGGGGGCAATCAGCCCCAGCATTTT. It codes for CASTTSGGNQPQHF.

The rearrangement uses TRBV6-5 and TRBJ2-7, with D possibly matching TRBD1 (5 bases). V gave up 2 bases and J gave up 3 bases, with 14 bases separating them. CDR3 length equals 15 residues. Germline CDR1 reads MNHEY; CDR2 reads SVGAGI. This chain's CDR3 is CASSYGLGQVYEQYF. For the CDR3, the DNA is TGTGCCAGCAGTTACGGGCTTGGACAAGTCTACGAGCAGTACTTC.

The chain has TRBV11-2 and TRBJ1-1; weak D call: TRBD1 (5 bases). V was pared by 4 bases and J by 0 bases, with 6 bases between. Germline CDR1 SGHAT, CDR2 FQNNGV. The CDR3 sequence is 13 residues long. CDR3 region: CASSSGLNTEAFF. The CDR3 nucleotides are TGTGCCAGCAGCTCAGGGTTGAACACTGAAGCTTTCTTT.

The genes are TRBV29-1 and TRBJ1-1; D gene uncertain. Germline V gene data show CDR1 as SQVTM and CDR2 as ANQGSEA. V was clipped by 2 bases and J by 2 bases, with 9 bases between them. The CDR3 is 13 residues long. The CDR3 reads CSVESSINTEAFF. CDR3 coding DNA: TGCAGCGTTGAATCCAGTATCAACACTGAAGCTTTCTTT.

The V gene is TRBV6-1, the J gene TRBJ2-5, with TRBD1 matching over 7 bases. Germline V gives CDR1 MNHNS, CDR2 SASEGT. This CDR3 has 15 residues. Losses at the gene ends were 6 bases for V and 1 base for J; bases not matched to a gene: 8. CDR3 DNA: TGTGCCAGCAGACCTTACGGGACAGCCCAAGAGACCCAGTACTTC. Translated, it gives CASRPYGTAQETQYF.

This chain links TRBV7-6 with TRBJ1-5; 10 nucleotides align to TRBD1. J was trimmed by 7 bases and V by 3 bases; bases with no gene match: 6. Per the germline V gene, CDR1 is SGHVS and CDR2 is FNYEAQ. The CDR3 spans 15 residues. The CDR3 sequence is CASSLRQGAGQPQHF. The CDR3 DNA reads TGTGCCAGCAGCTTGCGACAGGGGGCTGGCCAGCCCCAGCATTTT.

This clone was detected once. The chain's CDR3 is CAISESELLNTEAFF. DNA for the CDR3: TGTGCCATCAGTGAGTCGGAACTACTGAACACTGAAGCTTTCTTT. The chain carries TRBV10-3 and TRBJ1-1; D remains ambiguous. Trimming left V 0 bases short and J 0 bases short, with 8 bases between. The germline gives CDR1 ENHRY, CDR2 SYGVKD. The CDR3 spans 15 residues.

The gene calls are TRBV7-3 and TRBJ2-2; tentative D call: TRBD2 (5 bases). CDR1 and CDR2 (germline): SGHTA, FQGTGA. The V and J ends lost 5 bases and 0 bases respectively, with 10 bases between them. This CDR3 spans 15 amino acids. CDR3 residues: CASSREGSNTGELFF. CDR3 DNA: TGTGCCAGCAGCCGCGAGGGCTCGAACACCGGGGAGCTGTTTTTT.

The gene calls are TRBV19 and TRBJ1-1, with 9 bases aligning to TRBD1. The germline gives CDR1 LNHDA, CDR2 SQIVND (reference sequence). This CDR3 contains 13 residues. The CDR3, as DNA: TGTGCTACAAAAGGACAGGGGCCAACTGAAGCTTTCTTT. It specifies CATKGQGPTEAFF. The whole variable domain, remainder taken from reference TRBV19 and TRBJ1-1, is DGGITQSPKYLFRKEGQNVTLSCEQNLNHDAMYWYRQDPGQGLRLIYYSQIVNDFQKGDIAEGYSVSREKKESFPLTVTSAQKNPTAFYLCATKGQGPTEAFFGQGTRLTVV.

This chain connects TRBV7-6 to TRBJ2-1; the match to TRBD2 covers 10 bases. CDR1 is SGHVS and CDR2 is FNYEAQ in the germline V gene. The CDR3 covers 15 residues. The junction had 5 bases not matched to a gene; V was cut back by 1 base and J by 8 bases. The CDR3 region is CASSLVASGSHEQFF. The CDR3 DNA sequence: TGTGCCAGCAGCTTAGTAGCTAGCGGGAGCCATGAGCAGTTCTTC.

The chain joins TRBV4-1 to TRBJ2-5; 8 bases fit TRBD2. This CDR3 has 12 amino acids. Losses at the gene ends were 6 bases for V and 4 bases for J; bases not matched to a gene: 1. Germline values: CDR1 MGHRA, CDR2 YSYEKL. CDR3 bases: TGCGCCAGCAGTCGGGGGGGAGAGACCCAGTACTTC. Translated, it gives CASSRGGETQYF.

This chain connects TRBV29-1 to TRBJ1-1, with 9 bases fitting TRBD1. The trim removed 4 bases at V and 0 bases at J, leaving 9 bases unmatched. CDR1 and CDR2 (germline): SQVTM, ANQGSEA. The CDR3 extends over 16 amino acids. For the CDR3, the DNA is TGCAGCGTTGGGGGACAGGGTTCCGGCATGAACACTGAAGCTTTCTTT. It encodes CSVGGQGSGMNTEAFF.